This paragraph covers one T cell receptor beta chain sequence. CDR3 length equals 15 residues. CDR1 and CDR2 from the germline V gene are SGDLS and YYNGEE. In the authors' methods: Amplification of reference gene primers was used by the study to estimate nucleated cell counts. The repertoire was sequenced with immunoSEQ multiplex PCR; TCRdb's copy has only in-frame clones and lacks some. Clonal size and the V and J genes are those of that table, whereas D and trimming came from the DNA. The sample has some 270,000 clones; 75% to 90% are singletons. The data stem from a study of blood T cell repertoires in COVID-19. The overall study: Both acute and convalescent COVID-19 samples were obtained from the United States, Italy and Spain. Sources were T cells, B-cell-depleted T cells, or PBMCs; the material itself was cDNA or gDNA.

The chain carries TRBV9 and TRBJ2-5; possibly TRBD1 for D (6 bases). The J call may be mistaken, given a closer DNA end match to TRBJ2-7. The specimen was peripheral blood. The sequence derives from a woman between 40 and 50 years old who had recovered from COVID-19. CDR3 loop: CASSATGQGPYEQYF. DNA of the CDR3: TGTGCCAGCAGCGCCACCGGGCAGGGGCCCTACGAGCAGTACTTC.